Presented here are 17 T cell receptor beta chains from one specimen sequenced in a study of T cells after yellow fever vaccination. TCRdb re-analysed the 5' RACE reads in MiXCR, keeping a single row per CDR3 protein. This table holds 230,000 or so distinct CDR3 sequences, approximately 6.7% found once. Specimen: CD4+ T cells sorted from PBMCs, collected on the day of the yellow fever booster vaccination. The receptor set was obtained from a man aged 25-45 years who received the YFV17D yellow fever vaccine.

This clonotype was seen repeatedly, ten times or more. CDR3 sequence (DNA): TGTGCCAGCACCTCGCGGACTAGCGTCTACGAGCAGTACTTC. Translation: CASTSRTSVYEQYF. The chain couples TRBV12-3 or TRBV12-4 to TRBJ2-7, with 9 bases fitting TRBD2. The junction had 7 bases not matched to a gene; V was cut back by 7 bases and J by 3 bases. The CDR3 consists of 14 residues.

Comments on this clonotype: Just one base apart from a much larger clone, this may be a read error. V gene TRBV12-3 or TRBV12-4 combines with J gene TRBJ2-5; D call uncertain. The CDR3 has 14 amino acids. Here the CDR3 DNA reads TGTGCCAACAGTTTAGGCGGTCAGAAAGAGACCCAGTACTTC. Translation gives CANSLGGQKETQYF.

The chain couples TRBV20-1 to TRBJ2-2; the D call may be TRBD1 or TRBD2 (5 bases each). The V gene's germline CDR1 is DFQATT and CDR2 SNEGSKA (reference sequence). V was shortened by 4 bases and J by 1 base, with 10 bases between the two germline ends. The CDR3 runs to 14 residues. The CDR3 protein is CSATGLLNTGELFF. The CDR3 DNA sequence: TGCAGTGCTACGGGGCTACTGAACACCGGGGAGCTGTTTTTT.

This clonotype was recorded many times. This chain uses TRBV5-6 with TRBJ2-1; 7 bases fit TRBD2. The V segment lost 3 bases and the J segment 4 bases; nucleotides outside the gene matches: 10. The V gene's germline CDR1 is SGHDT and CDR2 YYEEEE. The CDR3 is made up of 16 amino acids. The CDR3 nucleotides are TGTGCCAGCAGCTCTCTTTCTAGCGGAGAGTACAATGAGCAGTTCTTC. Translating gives CASSSLSSGEYNEQFF.

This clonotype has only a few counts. CDR3 residues: CASSPGDWSTDTQYF. In nucleotides, the CDR3 is TGTGCCAGCTCACCAGGGGACTGGAGCACAGATACGCAGTATTTT. The chain carries TRBV18 and TRBJ2-3; D is possibly TRBD2 (6 bases). V dropped 2 bases and J dropped 0 bases, with 9 bases sitting between them. The germline V gene has CDR1 KGHSH and CDR2 LQKENI. This CDR3 comprises 15 residues.

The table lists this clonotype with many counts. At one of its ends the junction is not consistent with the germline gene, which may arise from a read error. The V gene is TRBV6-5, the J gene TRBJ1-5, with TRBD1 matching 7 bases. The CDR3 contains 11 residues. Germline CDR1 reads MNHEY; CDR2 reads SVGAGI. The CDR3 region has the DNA TGTGCCAGCAGCACACAGGGGAGAAGGAATTTT. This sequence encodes CASSTQGRRNF.

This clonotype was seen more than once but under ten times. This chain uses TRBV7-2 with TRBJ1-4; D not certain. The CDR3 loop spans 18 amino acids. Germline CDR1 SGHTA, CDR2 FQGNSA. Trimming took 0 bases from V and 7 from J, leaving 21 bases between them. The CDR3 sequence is CASSLANTGEPRSEKLFF. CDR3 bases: TGTGCCAGCAGCTTAGCAAATACTGGGGAGCCCAGGAGTGAAAAACTGTTTTTT.

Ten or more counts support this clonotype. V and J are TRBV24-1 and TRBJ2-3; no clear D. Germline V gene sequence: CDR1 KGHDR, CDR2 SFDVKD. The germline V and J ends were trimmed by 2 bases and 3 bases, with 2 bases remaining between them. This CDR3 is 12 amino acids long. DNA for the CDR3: TGTGCCACCAGTGATTATACAGATACGCAGTATTTT. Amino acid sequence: CATSDYTDTQYF.

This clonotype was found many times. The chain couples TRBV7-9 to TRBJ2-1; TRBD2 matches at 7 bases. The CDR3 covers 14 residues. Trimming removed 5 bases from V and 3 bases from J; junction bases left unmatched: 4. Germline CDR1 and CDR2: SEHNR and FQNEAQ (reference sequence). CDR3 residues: CASSARDYYNEQFF. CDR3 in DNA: TGTGCCAGCAGCGCCCGGGACTACTACAATGAGCAGTTCTTC.

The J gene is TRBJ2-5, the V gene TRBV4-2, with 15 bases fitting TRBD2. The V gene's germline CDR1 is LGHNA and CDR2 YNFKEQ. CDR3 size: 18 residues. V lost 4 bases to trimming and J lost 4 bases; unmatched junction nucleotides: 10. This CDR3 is CASSLNYPGLAGGETQYF. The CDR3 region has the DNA TGTGCCAGCAGCCTGAACTACCCGGGACTAGCGGGAGGAGAGACCCAGTACTTC.

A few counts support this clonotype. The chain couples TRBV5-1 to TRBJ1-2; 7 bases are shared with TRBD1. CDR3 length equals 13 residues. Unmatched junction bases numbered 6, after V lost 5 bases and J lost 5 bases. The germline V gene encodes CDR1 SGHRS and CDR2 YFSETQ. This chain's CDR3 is CASRRQGSYGYTF. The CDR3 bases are TGCGCCAGCAGAAGACAGGGATCGTATGGCTACACCTTC.

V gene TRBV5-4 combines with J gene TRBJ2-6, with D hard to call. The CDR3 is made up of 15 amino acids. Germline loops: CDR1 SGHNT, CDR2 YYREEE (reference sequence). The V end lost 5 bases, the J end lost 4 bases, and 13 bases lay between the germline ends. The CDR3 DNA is TGTGCCAGCAGACCTAGGACGGACGGGGCCAACGTCCTGACTTTC. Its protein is CASRPRTDGANVLTF.

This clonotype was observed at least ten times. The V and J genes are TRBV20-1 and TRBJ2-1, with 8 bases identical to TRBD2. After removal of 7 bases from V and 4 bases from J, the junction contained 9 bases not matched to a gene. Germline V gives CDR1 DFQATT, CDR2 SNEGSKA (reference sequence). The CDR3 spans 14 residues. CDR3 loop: CSGEPGGAYNEQFF. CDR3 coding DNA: TGCAGTGGGGAACCGGGAGGGGCGTACAATGAGCAGTTCTTC.

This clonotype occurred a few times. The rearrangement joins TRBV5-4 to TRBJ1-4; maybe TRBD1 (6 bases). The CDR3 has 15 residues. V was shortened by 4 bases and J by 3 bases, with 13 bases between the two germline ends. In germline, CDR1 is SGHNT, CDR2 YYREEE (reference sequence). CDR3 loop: CASSRQGTPNEKLFF. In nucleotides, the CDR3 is TGTGCCAGCAGCAGGCAGGGGACACCTAATGAAAAACTGTTTTTT.

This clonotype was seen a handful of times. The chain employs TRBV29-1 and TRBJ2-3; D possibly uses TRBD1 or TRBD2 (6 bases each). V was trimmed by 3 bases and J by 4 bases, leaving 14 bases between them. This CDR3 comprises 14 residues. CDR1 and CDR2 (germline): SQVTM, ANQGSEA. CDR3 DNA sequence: TGCAGCGTTGAGGAGGGGGGAAAACCAGATACGCAGTATTTT. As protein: CSVEEGGKPDTQYF.

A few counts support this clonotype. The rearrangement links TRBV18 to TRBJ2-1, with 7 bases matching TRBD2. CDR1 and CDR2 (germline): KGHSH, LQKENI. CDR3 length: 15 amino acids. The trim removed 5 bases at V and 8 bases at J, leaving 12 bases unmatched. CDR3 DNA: TGTGCCAGCTCAGTGTTGGCGGGAGTGGGAGATGAGCAGTTCTTC. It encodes CASSVLAGVGDEQFF.

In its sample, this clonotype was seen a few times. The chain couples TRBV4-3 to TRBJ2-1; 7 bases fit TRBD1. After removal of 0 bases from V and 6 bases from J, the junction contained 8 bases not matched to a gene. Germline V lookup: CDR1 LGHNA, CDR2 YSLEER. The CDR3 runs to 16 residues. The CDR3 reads CASSQDPGQRPNEQFF. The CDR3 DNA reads TGCGCCAGCAGCCAAGATCCGGGACAGAGGCCCAATGAGCAGTTCTTC.